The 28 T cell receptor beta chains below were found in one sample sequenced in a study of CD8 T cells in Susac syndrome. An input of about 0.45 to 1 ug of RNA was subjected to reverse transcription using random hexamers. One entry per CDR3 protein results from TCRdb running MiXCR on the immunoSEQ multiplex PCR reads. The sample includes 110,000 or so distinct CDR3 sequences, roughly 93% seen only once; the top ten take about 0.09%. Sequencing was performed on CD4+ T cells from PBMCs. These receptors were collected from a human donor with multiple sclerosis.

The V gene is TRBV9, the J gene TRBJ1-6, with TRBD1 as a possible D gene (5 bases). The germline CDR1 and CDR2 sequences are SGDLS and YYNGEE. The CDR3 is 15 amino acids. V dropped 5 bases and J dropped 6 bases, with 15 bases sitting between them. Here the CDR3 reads CASSPGFALNSPLHF. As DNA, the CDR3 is TGTGCCAGCAGTCCAGGGTTTGCCCTTAATTCACCCCTCCACTTT. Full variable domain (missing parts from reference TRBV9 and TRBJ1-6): DSGVTQTPKHLITATGQRVTLRCSPRSGDLSVYWYQQSLDQGLQFLIQYYNGEERAKGNILERFSAQQFPDLHSELNLSSLELGDSALYFCASSPGFALNSPLHFGNGTRLTVT.

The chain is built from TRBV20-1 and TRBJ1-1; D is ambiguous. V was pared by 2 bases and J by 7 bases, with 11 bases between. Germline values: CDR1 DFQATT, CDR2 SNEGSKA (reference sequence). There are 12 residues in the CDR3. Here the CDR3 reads CSARLGRNEAFF. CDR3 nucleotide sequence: TGCAGTGCTAGACTGGGGAGAAATGAAGCTTTCTTT.

The CDR3 nucleotides are TGTGCCAGCAGCCGAACAGGCTTCACTGAAGCTTTCTTT. This sequence encodes CASSRTGFTEAFF. The rearrangement joins TRBV7-3 to TRBJ1-1; TRBD1 is a possible D gene (5 bases). Germline CDR1 and CDR2: SGHTA and FQGTGA. Deletions cut 5 bases from V and 4 bases from J, with 11 bases between. The CDR3 has 13 residues.

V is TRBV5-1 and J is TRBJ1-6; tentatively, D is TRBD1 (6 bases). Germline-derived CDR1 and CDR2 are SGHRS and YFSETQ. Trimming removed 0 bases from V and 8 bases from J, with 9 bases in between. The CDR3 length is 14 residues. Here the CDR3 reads CASSLDRADSPLHF. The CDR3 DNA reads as TGCGCCAGCAGCTTGGACAGGGCGGATTCACCCCTCCACTTT.

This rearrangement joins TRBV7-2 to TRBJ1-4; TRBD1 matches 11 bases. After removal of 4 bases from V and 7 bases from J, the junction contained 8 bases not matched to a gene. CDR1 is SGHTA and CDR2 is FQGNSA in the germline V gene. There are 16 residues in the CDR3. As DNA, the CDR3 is TGTGCCAGCAGCTCTCGGACAGGGGGCGGGGGTGAAAAACTGTTTTTT. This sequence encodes CASSSRTGGGGEKLFF.

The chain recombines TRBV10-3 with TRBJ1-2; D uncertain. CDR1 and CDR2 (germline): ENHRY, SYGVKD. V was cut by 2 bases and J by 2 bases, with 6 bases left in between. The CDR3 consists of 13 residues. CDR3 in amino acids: CAISEGQNYGYTF. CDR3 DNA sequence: TGTGCCATCAGTGAGGGCCAGAACTATGGCTACACCTTC.

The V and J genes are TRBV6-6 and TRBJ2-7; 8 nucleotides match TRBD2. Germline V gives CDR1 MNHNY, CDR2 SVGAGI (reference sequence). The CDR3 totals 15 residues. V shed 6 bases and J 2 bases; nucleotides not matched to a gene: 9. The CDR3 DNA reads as TGTGCCAGCAGCCTATCCGGGGGGGCGCCCTACGAGCAGTACTTC. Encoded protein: CASSLSGGAPYEQYF.

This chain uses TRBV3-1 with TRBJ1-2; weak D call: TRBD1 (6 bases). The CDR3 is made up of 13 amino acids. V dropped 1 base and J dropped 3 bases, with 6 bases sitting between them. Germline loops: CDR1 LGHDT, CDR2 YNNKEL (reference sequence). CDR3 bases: TGTGCCAGCAGCCAAGCAGGGGACTATGGCTACACCTTC. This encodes CASSQAGDYGYTF.

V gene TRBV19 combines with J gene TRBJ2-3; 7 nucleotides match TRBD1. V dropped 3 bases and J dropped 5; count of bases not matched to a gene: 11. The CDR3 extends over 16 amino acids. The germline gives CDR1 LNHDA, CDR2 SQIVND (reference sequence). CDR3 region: CASSIFKTGRGDTQYF. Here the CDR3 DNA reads TGTGCCAGTAGTATTTTCAAGACAGGGAGAGGAGATACGCAGTATTTT.

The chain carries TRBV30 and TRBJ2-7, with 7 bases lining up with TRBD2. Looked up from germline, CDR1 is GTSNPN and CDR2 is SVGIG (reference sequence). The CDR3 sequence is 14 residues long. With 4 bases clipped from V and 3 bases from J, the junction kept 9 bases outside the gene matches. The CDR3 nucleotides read TGTGCCTGGAAAACCCCCCGGGACTACTACGAGCAGTACTTC. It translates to CAWKTPRDYYEQYF.

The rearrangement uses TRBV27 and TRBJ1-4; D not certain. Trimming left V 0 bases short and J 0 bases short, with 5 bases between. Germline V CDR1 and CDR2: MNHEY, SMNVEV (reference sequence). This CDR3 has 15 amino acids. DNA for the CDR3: TGTGCCAGCAGTTTATCCCATGCAACTAATGAAAAACTGTTTTTT. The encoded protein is CASSLSHATNEKLFF.

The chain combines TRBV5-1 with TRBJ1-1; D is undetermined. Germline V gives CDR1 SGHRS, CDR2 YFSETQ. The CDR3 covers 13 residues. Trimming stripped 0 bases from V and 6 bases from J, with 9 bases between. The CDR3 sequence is CASSLVSRAEAFF. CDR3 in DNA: TGCGCCAGCAGCTTGGTTTCTAGGGCTGAAGCTTTCTTT.

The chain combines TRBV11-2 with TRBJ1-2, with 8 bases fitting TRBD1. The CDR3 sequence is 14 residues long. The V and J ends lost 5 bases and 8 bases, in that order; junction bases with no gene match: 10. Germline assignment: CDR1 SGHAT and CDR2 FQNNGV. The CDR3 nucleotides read TGTGCCAGCAGCCCAAACGGACAGGGTGAGGGCTACACCTTC. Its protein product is CASSPNGQGEGYTF.

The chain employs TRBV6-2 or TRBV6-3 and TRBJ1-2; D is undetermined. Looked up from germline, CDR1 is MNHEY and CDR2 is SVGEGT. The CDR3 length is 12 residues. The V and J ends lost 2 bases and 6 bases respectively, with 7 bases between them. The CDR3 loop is CASSYAPNGYTF. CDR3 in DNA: TGTGCCAGCAGTTACGCTCCGAATGGCTACACCTTC.

Here the CDR3 DNA reads TGTGCCAGCTCACTAACAGGGGTGTCGGAGACCCAGTACTTC. Amino acids: CASSLTGVSETQYF. V is TRBV18 and J is TRBJ2-5; 7 positions match TRBD1. This CDR3 contains 14 residues. V shed 4 bases, J shed 5 bases, and the junction held 7 bases outside the gene matches. CDR1 is KGHSH, CDR2 LQKENI, per germline.

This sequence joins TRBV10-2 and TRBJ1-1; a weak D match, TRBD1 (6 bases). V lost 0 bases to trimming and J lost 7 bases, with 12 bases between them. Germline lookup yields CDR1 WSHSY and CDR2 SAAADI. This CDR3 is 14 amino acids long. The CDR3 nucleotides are TGCGCCAGCAGTGAGTCGACAGGCATCGGTGAAGCTTTCTTT. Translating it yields CASSESTGIGEAFF.

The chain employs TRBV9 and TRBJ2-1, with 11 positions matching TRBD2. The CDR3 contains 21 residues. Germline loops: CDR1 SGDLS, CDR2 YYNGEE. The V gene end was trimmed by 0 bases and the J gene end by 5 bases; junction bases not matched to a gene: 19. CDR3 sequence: CASSVVGTSGPAISGDNEQFF. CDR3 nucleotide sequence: TGTGCCAGCAGCGTAGTCGGGACTAGCGGACCGGCTATAAGCGGGGACAATGAGCAGTTCTTC.

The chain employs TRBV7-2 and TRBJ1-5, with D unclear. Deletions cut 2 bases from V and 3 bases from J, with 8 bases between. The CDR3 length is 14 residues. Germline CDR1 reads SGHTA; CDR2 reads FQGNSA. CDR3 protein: CASSLRNNNQPQHF. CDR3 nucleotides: TGTGCCAGCAGCTTAAGGAACAACAATCAGCCCCAGCATTTT.

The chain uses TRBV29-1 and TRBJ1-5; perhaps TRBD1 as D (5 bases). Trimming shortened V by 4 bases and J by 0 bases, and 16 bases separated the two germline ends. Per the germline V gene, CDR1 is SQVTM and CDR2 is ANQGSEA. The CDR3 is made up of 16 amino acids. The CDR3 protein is CSVGGEQGDSNQPQHF. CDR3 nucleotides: TGCAGCGTTGGGGGGGAACAAGGGGATAGCAATCAGCCCCAGCATTTT.

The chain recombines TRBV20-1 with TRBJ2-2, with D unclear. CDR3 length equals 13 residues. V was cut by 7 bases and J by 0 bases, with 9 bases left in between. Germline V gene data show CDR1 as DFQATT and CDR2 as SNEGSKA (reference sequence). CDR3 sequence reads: CSVRSANTGELFF. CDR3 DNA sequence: TGCAGTGTCCGGAGCGCGAACACCGGGGAGCTGTTTTTT.

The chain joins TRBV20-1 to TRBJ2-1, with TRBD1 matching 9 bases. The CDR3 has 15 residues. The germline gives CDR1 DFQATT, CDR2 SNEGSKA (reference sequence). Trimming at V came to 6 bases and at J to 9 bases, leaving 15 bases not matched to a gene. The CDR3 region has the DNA TGCAGTGCCCGGCCCGGGACAGGGTCCTTTGGTGAGCAGTTCTTC. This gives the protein CSARPGTGSFGEQFF.

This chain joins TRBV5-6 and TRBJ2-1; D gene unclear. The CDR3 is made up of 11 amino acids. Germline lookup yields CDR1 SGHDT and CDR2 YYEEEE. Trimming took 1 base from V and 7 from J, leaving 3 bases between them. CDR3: CASSLRNEQFF. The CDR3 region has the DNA TGTGCCAGCAGCTTGAGGAATGAGCAGTTCTTC. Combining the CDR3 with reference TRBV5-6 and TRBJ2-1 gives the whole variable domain DAGVTQSPTHLIKTRGQQVTLRCSPKSGHDTVSWYQQALGQGPQFIFQYYEEEERQRGNFPDRFSGHQFPNYSSELNVNALLLGDSALYLCASSLRNEQFFGPGTRLTVL.

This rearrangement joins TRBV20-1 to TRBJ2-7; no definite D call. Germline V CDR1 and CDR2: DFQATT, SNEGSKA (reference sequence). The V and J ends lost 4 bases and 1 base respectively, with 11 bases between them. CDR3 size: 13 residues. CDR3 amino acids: CSANPNPSYEQYF. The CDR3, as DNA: TGCAGTGCTAACCCCAACCCATCCTACGAGCAGTACTTC.

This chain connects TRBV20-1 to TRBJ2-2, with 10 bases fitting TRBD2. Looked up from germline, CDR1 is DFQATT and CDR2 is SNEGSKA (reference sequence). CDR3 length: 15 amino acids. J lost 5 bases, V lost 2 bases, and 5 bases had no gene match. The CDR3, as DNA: TGCAGTGCTAGACTAGCGGGGGAAGGGACCGGGGAGCTGTTTTTT. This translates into CSARLAGEGTGELFF.

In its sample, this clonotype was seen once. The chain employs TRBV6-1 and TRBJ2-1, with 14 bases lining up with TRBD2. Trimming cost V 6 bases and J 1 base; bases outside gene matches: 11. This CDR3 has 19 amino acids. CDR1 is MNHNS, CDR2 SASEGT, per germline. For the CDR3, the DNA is TGTGCCAGCAGAAGACTAGCGGGGGGGTCTACGGGGTCCTACAATGAGCAGTTCTTC. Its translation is CASRRLAGGSTGSYNEQFF.

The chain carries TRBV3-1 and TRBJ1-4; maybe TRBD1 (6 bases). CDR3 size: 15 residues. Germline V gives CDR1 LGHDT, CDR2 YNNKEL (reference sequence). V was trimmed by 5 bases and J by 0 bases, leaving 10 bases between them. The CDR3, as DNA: TGTGCCAGCAGCAGACAGGAAACAACTAATGAAAAACTGTTTTTT. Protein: CASSRQETTNEKLFF.

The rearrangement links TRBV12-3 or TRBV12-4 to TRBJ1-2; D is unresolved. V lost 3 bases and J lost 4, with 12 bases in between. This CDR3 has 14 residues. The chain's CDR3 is CASSLTSVVYGYTF. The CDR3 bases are TGTGCCAGCAGTTTGACATCTGTAGTCTATGGCTACACCTTC.

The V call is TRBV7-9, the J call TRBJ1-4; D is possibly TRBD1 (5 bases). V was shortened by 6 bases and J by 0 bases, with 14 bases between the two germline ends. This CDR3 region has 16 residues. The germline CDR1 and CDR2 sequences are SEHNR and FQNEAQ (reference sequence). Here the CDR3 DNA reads TGTGCCAGCAGTCTGGGGCCCCCCGCAACTAATGAAAAACTGTTTTTT. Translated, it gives CASSLGPPATNEKLFF.